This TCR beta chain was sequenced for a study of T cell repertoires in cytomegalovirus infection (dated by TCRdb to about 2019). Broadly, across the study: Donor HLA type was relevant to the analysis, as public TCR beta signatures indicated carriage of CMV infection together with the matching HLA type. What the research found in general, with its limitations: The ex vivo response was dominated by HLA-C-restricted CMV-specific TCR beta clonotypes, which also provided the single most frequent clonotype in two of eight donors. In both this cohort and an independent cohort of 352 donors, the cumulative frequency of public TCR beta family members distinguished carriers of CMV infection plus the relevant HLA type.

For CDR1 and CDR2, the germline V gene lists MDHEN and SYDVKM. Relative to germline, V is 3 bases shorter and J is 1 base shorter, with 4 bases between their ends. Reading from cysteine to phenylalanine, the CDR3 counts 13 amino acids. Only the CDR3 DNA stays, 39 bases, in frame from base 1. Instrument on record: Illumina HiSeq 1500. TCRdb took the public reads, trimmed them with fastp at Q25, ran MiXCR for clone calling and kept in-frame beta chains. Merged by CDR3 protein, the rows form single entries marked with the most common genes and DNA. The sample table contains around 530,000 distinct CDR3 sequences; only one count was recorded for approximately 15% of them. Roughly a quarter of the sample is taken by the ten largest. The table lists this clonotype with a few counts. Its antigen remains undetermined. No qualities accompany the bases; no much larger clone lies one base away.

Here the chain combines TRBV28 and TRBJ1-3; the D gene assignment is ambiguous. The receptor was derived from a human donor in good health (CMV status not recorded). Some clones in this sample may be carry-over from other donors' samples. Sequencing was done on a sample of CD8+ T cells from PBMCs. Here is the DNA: TGTGCCAGCAGTTTGCAGTCTGGAAACACCATATATTTT. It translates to CASSLQSGNTIYF.